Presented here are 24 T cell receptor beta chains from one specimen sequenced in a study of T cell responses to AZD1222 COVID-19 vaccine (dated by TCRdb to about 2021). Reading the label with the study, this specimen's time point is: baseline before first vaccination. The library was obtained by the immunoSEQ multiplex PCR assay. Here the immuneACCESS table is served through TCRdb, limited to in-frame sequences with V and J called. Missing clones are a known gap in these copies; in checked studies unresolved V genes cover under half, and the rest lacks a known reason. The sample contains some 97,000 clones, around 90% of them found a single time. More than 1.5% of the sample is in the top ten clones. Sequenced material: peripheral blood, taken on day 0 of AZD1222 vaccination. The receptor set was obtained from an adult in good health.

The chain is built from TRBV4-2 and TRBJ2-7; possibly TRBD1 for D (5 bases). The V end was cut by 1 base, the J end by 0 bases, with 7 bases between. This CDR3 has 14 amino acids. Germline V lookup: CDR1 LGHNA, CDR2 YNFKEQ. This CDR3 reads CASSQGGGSYEQYF. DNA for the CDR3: TGTGCCAGCAGCCAAGGGGGCGGCTCCTACGAGCAGTACTTC.

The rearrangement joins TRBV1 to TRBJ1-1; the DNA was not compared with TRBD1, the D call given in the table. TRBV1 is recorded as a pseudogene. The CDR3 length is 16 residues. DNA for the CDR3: TGCACCAGCAGCCAAGACCCTGGACAGGGGGACACTGAAGCTTTCTTT. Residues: CTSSQDPGQGDTEAFF.

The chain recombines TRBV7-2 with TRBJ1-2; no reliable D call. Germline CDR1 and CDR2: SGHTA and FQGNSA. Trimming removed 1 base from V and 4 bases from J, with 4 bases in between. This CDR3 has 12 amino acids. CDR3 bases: TGTGCCAGCAGCTTAGAGGGCTATGGCTACACCTTC. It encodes CASSLEGYGYTF.

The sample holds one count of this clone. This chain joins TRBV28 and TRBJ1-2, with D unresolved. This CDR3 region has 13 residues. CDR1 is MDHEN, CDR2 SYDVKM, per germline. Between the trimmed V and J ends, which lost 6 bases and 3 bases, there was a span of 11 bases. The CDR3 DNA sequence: TGTGCCAGCAGGCCCCGTTCAGACTATGGCTACACCTTC. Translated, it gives CASRPRSDYGYTF.

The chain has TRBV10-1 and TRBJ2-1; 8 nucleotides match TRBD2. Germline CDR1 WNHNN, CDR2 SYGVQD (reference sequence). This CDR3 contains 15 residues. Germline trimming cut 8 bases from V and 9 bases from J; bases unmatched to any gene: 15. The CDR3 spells CASPYDSGNFCEQFF. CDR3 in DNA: TGCGCCAGCCCTTATGATAGCGGGAATTTTTGTGAGCAGTTCTTC.

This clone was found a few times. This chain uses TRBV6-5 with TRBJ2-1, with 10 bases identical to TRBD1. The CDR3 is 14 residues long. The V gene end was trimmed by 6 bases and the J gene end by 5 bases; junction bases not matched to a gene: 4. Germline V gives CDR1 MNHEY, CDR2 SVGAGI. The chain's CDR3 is CASRRDRGDNEQFF. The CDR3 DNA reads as TGTGCCAGCAGACGGGACAGGGGCGACAATGAGCAGTTCTTC.

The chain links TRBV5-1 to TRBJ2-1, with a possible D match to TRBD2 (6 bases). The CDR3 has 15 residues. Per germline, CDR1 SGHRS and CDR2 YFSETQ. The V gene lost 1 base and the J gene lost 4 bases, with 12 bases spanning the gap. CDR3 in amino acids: CASSLWDSLYNEQFF. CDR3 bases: TGCGCCAGCAGCTTGTGGGACTCCCTATACAATGAGCAGTTCTTC.

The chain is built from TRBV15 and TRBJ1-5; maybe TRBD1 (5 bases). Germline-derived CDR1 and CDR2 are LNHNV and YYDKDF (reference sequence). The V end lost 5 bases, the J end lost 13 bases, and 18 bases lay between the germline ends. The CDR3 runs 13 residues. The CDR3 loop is CATSWIGAEGQHF. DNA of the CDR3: TGTGCCACCAGCTGGATCGGGGCCGAAGGTCAGCATTTT.

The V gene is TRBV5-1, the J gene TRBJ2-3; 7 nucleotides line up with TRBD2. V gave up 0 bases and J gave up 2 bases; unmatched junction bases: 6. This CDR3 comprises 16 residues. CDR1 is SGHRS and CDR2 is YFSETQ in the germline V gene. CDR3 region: CASSLGPSGHTDTQYF. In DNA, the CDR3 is TGCGCCAGCAGCTTGGGCCCTAGCGGACACACAGATACGCAGTATTTT.

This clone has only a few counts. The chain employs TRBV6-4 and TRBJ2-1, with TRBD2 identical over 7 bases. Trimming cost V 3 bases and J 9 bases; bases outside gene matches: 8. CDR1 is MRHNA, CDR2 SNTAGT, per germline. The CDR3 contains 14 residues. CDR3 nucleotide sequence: TGTGCCAGCAGTGAGGGAGGGAGTGAAAGTGAGCAGTTCTTC. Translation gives CASSEGGSESEQFF.

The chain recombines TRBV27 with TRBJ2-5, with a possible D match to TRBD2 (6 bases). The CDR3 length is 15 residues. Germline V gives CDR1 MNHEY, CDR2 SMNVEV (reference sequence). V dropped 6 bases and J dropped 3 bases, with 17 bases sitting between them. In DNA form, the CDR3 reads TGTGCCAGCAGCCTAGACGGGGGAACTAAAGAGACCCAGTACTTC. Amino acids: CASSLDGGTKETQYF.

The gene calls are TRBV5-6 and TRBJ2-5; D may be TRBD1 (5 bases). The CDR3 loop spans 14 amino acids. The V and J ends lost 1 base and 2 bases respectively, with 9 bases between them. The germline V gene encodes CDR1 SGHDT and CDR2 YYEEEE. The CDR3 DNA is TGTGCCAGCAGCTTGCTCCCAGGGCAAGAGACCCAGTACTTC. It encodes CASSLLPGQETQYF.

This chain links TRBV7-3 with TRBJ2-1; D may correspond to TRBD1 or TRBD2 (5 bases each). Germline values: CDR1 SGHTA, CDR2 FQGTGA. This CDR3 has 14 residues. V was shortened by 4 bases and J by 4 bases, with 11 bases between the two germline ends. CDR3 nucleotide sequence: TGTGCCAGCAGCTCGGGACCGACTTACAATGAGCAGTTCTTC. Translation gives CASSSGPTYNEQFF.

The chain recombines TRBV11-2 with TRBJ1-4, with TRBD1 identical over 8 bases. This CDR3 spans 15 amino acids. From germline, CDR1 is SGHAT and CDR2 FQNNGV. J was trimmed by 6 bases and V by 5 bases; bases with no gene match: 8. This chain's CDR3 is CASSRSGGFYEKLFF. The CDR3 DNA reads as TGTGCCAGCAGCAGATCAGGGGGCTTTTATGAAAAACTGTTTTTT.

The CDR3 protein is CASSQDLNIAGGTTYEQYF. The CDR3 nucleotides read TGCGCCAGCAGCCAAGATCTGAACATAGCGGGAGGGACAACCTACGAGCAGTACTTC. The rearrangement uses TRBV4-1 and TRBJ2-7, with 11 bases that match TRBD2. CDR3 length: 19 amino acids. V lost 0 bases to trimming and J lost 2 bases; unmatched junction nucleotides: 12. CDR1 is MGHRA, CDR2 YSYEKL, per germline.

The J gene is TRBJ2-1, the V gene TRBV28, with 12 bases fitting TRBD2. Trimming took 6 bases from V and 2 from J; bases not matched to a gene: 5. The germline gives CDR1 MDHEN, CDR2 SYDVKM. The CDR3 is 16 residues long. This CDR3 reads CASRAWTSGTYNEQFF. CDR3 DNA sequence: TGTGCCAGCAGGGCCTGGACTAGCGGGACCTACAATGAGCAGTTCTTC.

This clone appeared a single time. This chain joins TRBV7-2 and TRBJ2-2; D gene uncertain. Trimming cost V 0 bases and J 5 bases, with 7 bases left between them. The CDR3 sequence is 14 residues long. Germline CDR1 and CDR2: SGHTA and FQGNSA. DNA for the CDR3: TGTGCCAGCAGCTTAGCCGTGATTACCGGGGAGCTGTTTTTT. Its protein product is CASSLAVITGELFF.

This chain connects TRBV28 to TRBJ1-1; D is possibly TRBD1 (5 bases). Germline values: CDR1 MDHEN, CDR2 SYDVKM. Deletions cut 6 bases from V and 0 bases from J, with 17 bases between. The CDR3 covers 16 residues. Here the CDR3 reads CASRYVRALMNTEAFF. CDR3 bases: TGTGCCAGCAGATACGTCAGGGCCCTCATGAACACTGAAGCTTTCTTT.

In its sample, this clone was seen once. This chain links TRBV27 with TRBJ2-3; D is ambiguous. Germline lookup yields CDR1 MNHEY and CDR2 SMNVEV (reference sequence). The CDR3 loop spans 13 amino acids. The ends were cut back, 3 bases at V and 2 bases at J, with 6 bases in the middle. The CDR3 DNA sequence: TGTGCCAGCAGTTTCACCAACACAGATACGCAGTATTTT. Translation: CASSFTNTDTQYF.

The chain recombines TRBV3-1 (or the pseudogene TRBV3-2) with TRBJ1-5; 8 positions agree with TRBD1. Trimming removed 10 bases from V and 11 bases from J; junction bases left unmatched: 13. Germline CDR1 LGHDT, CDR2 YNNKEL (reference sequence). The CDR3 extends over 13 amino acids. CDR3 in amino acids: CATGQGTTGTQHF. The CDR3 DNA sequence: TGTGCCACCGGACAGGGTACTACGGGGACCCAGCATTTT.

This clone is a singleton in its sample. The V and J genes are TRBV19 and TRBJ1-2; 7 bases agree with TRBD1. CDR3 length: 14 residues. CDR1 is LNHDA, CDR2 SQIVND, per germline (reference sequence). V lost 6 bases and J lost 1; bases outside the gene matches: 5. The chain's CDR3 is CASSTGTVNYGYTF. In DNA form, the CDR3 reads TGTGCCAGTAGCACCGGGACAGTTAACTATGGCTACACCTTC.

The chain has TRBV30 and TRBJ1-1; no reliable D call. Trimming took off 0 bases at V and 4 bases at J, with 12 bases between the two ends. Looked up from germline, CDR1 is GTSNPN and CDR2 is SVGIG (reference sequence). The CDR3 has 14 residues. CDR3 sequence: CAWSVGEPGTEAFF. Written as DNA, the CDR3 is TGTGCCTGGAGTGTAGGTGAACCGGGCACTGAAGCTTTCTTT. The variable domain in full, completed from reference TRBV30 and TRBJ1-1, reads SQTIHQWPATLVQPVGSPLSLECTVEGTSNPNLYWYRQAAGRGLQLLFYSVGIGQISSEVPQNLSASRPQDRQFILSSKKLLLSDSGFYLCAWSVGEPGTEAFFGQGTRLTVV.

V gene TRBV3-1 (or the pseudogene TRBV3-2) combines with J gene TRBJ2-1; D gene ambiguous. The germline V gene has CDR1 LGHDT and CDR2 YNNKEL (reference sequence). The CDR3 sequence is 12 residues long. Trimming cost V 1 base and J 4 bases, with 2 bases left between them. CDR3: CASSQAYNEQFF. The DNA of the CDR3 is TGTGCCAGCAGCCAAGCATACAATGAGCAGTTCTTC.

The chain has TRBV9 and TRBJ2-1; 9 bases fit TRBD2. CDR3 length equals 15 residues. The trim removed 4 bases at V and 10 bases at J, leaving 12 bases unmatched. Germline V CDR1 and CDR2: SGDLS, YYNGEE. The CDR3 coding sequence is TGTGCCAGCAGCTTAACAGCGGGAGGCCAGCACGAGCAGTTCTTC. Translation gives CASSLTAGGQHEQFF.